This TCR beta chain is drawn from a study of graft-versus-host responses after intestinal transplantation. The table came from immunoSEQ multiplex PCR; TCRdb's copy has only in-frame clones and leaves some out. Found here are over 75,000 clones, more than 70% of them singletons; the top ten hold roughly 1.4%. Germline V lookup: CDR1 SGHRS, CDR2 YFSETQ. Trimming took 7 bases from V and 7 from J, leaving 18 bases between them. There are 14 residues in the CDR3. Study-wide points: Peak GvH clone levels in circulation were associated with early post-transplant HvG declines.

With respect to this clone: As yet, its antigen is unknown.

The sample in question was PBMCs, obtained 255 days after intestinal transplant. This chain uses TRBV5-1 with TRBJ2-1, with TRBD2 as a possible D gene (5 bases). This TCR came from a human patient who received an intestinal transplant, so some T cells may come from the graft donor. This chain's CDR3 is CASFGLDSGNEQFF. CDR3 nucleotide sequence: TGCGCCAGCTTTGGACTCGACTCGGGGAATGAGCAGTTCTTC.